This paragraph reports one TCR beta chain. The data stem from a study of T cell changes during pregnancy in multiple sclerosis. The V gene end was trimmed by 1 base and the J gene end by 0 bases; junction bases not matched to a gene: 12. CDR1 is GTSNPN, CDR2 SVGIG, per germline (reference sequence). The CDR3 covers 18 residues. Here immunoSEQ multiplex PCR was the method, and the copy in TCRdb shows in-frame clones only, minus some. The sample has about 59,000 clones; over 90% are singletons. The sequencing here drew on CD8+ T cells from peripheral blood mononuclear cells, taken in the third trimester of pregnancy. This TCR was recovered from a female donor with multiple sclerosis, enrolled in a pregnancy study. The V and J genes are TRBV30 and TRBJ2-3, with 8 positions matching TRBD2. CDR3 bases: TGTGCCTGGAGTGGGGTAGCGGGGCTTACTACTAGCACAGATACGCAGTATTTT. Its protein is CAWSGVAGLTTSTDTQYF.